What follows is one T cell receptor beta chain and its context. CDR3 size: 17 residues. CDR1 is LGHNA, CDR2 YNFKEQ, per germline. V shed 5 bases and J 0 bases; nucleotides not matched to a gene: 10. This sample is drawn from a study of T cells in Graves' hyperthyroidism and ophthalmopathy. For ophthalmopathy patients, the Clinical Activity Score was at least 3 and the NOSPECS grade at least 4; duration was under 3 months. The diagnostic basis comprised clinical symptoms, serum thyroxine and TRAb, thyroid ultrasound and orbital computed tomography. RNA transcripts yielded amplified TCR beta CDR3 regions. The primer set for the first-round RT-PCR of the TCR CDR3 was HTBI. Using its own MiXCR run on the multiplex PCR reads, TCRdb lists one record per CDR3 protein. Of 350,000 or so distinct CDR3 sequences listed, around a sixth are singletons.

The V gene is TRBV4-2, the J gene TRBJ1-1; 9 bases line up with TRBD1. Sequencing used blood. The receptor was derived from a woman in her thirties or forties with Graves' ophthalmopathy. This CDR3 reads CASSKWWDRVLNTEAFF. In nucleotides, the CDR3 is TGTGCCAGCAGCAAATGGTGGGACAGGGTATTGAACACTGAAGCTTTCTTT.